This TCR beta chain was sequenced in a study of blood T cell repertoires in COVID-19. For the study at large: Sites across the United States, Italy and Spain contributed samples from acute and convalescent COVID-19. T cells, B-cell-depleted T cells, or PBMCs supplied cDNA or gDNA.

Individuals aged about 18 to 89 years were recruited from about two dozen US areas. Cohort 3 recovery required two negative PCRs, clearance, or symptom resolution. Trimming at V came to 7 bases and at J to 2 bases, leaving 8 bases not matched to a gene. This CDR3 spans 15 amino acids. The germline gives CDR1 SGHTA, CDR2 FQGNSA. Libraries were prepared by immunoSEQ multiplex PCR; TCRdb keeps only in-frame clonotypes and omits some of them. The table includes about 150,000 clones, 80% to 90% detected once. This receptor was identified in a man aged 50 to 60 who had recovered from COVID-19. This sequence joins TRBV7-2 and TRBJ2-1; 7 positions agree with TRBD1. The specimen was PBMCs or T cells enriched from blood (not recorded which). The CDR3 is CASTERTGTYNEQFF. DNA for the CDR3: TGTGCCAGCACGGAACGGACAGGAACCTACAATGAGCAGTTCTTC.